In its sample, the clone carrying this T cell receptor (beta chain) was seen many times. The V and J ends lost 0 bases and 2 bases respectively, with 7 bases between them. This CDR3 has 14 amino acids. CDR1 and CDR2 from the germline V gene are SNHLY and FYNNEI. The record originates from a study of T-cell reconstitution after alpha-beta-depleted transplantation in children. Unique molecular identifiers were incorporated into the prepared TCRbeta library. TCRdb reprocessed the PCR reads via MiXCR and lists one record per CDR3 protein. The repertoire holds 85,000 to 120,000 distinct CDR3 sequences, roughly 7.1% seen once, with 16% in the top ten.

The sequencing used PBMCs, collected before TCRalphabeta/CD19-depleted stem cell transplant. The clonotype originates from a boy between 2 and 15 years old with acute lymphoblastic leukemia, due to receive a stem cell transplant. The rearrangement joins TRBV2 to TRBJ1-1; D is undetermined. The CDR3 sequence is CASSEARHNTEAFF. In DNA form, the CDR3 reads TGTGCCAGCAGTGAAGCGCGACACAACACTGAAGCTTTCTTT.